This is a list of T cell receptor beta chains from one sample in a study of T cell responses to AZD1222 COVID-19 vaccine. Sequencing was performed with immunoSEQ multiplex PCR; in TCRdb, only in-frame clones are kept and a portion is missing. There are fewer than 150,000 clones in the sample; 85% to 90% occur only once, and approximately 18% lies in the top ten. The sample in question was peripheral blood, obtained 28 days after the second AZD1222 dose. The receptors were gathered from an adult who received the AZD1222 COVID-19 vaccine. Each CDR3 is given with its conserved first and last residue. D genes are given only for firm matches. The size field is filled for only some rows; it gives once, few, many or a size class.

clone size | J gene | D gene | V gene | CDR3 DNA | CDR3 protein
NA | TRBJ1-5 | NA | TRBV15 | TGTGCCACCAGCAGAGATAAAGCAGGGGCAGTCAATCAGCCCCAGCATTTT | CATSRDKAGAVNQPQHF
NA | TRBJ2-5 | NA | TRBV28 | TGTGCCAGCAGTGGCAGACGACGACAAGAGAAGACCCAGTACTTC | CASSGRRRQEKTQYF
NA | TRBJ2-7 | NA | TRBV6-4 | TGTGCCAGCAACGACTACGAGCAGTACTTC | CASNDYEQYF
few | TRBJ1-1 | NA | TRBV5-1 | TGCGCCAGCAGGGGGTGGTTATATGAAGCTTTCTTT | CASRGWLYEAFF
NA | TRBJ2-1 | NA | TRBV5-1 | TGCGCCAGCAGCTTGGTGGGACGGAGTCGGCAGTTCTTC | CASSLVGRSRQFF
NA | TRBJ1-1 | NA | TRBV11-3 | TGTGCCAGCAGCCGAGAAGCGAACACTGAAGCTTTCTTT | CASSREANTEAFF
once | TRBJ1-1 | NA | TRBV19 | TGTGCCAGTAGCCCAGGGAGGGTGAGCACTGAAGCTTTCTTT | CASSPGRVSTEAFF
NA | TRBJ2-7 | TRBD1 | TRBV9 | TGTGCCAGCAGCCCACAGGACAGGGGGCTTTGGGCCTACGAGCAGTACTTC | CASSPQDRGLWAYEQYF
NA | TRBJ2-3 | TRBD2 | TRBV7-9 | TGTGCCAGCAGCCGAACTAGCGGGGGGGCAACAGATACGCAGTATTTT | CASSRTSGGATDTQYF
once | TRBJ1-4 | NA | TRBV18 | TGTGCCAGCTCCCCCTTTAAAGGGAGTGAAAAACTGTTTTTT | CASSPFKGSEKLFF
NA | TRBJ1-1 | NA | TRBV3-1/TRBV3-2 | TGTGCCAGCAGCCAAGCCCGCCCCAGGGATGGCACTGAAGCTTTCTTT | CASSQARPRDGTEAFF
NA | TRBJ1-5 | NA | TRBV12-3/TRBV12-4 | TGTGCCAACACCCAGATCGGGGTAAAGCCCCAGCATTTT | CANTQIGVKPQHF
few | TRBJ1-6 | NA | TRBV6-2/TRBV6-3 | TGTGCCAGCAGCCACCGGGACCCTGATTCTAATTCACCCCTCCACTTT | CASSHRDPDSNSPLHF
NA | TRBJ2-1 | NA | TRBV28 | TGTGCCAGCAGTCACGGAGCCCAACATGAGCAGTTCTTC | CASSHGAQHEQFF
NA | TRBJ1-2 | NA | TRBV9 | TGTGCCAGCGGGGCTAACTATGGCTACACCTTC | CASGANYGYTF
NA | TRBJ1-2 | NA | TRBV19 | TGTGCCAGTAGTATAGGCAGGGGCCTCGGAGGCTACACCTTC | CASSIGRGLGGYTF
NA | TRBJ1-2 | NA | TRBV6-1 | TGTGCCAGCAGTGAAGGGCCGCGCGGGGGCTACACCTTC | CASSEGPRGGYTF
NA | TRBJ1-1 | TRBD1 | TRBV6-2/TRBV6-3 | TGTGCCAGCAGTTACGACAGGGTCCGGGGCACTGAAGCTTTCTTT | CASSYDRVRGTEAFF
NA | TRBJ2-2 | NA | TRBV30 | TGTGCCTGGAGTGTAGCGGGTGGCACCGGGGAGCTGTTTTTT | CAWSVAGGTGELFF
NA | TRBJ1-1 | NA | TRBV3-1/TRBV3-2 | TGTGCCAGCAGCTCACGGCCCGACACTGAAGCTTTCTTT | CASSSRPDTEAFF
NA | TRBJ1-5 | NA | TRBV30 | TGTGCCTGGGAGACAGACGATCAGCCCCAGCATTTT | CAWETDDQPQHF
NA | TRBJ1-5 | NA | TRBV19 | TGTGCCAGCGGACAGTCGATCAGTCAGCCCCAGCATTTT | CASGQSISQPQHF
NA | TRBJ1-6 | NA | TRBV19 | TGTGCCAGTAGTAGTAACATTTATAATTCACCCCTCCACTTT | CASSSNIYNSPLHF
NA | TRBJ2-7 | NA | TRBV6-5 | TGTGCCAGCAGTTACACCCTTCAGGTTCGTCCCTACGAGCAGTACTTC | CASSYTLQVRPYEQYF
NA | TRBJ2-1 | TRBD2 | TRBV2 | TGTGCCAGCTTTGTGGCGGGAGTCTCGAATGAGCAGTTCTTC | CASFVAGVSNEQFF
NA | TRBJ2-5 | NA | TRBV7-2 | TGTGCCAGCAGCTCCCCCCCGGGGGGCGAGACCCAGTACTTC | CASSSPPGGETQYF
NA | TRBJ1-2 | NA | TRBV7-6 | TGTGCCAGCAGCTTGGACAATAATAACTATGGCTACACCTTC | CASSLDNNNYGYTF
NA | TRBJ1-1 | TRBD1 | TRBV4-3 | TGCGCCAGCAGCCTTGGAACAGGGGAGGCTGAAGCTTTCTTT | CASSLGTGEAEAFF
NA | TRBJ2-2 | NA | TRBV6-1 | TGTGCCAGCAGTGACCGGGCCGTAACGAACACCGGGGAGCTGTTTTTT | CASSDRAVTNTGELFF
NA | TRBJ2-7 | TRBD1 | TRBV9 | TGTGCCAGCAGCAAACAGGGGGATTCCTACGAGCAGTACTTC | CASSKQGDSYEQYF
few | TRBJ2-1 | NA | TRBV7-6 | TGTGCCAGCAGCTCTAGAAGGACAGCCTACAATGAGCAGTTCTTC | CASSSRRTAYNEQFF
NA | TRBJ1-2 | TRBD1 | TRBV7-9 | TGTGCCAGCAGCACCTACCGGGGCAGGGGGCGACATGGCTACACCTTC | CASSTYRGRGRHGYTF